The 21 T cell receptor beta chains below come from one sample, sequenced in a study of shared clonotypes between healthy human individuals (dated by TCRdb to about 2020). The receptor library was made with the immunoSEQ multiplex PCR assay. In TCRdb, the immuneACCESS table is reduced to in-frame sequences with V and J assigned. These tables do not hold every clone; where another copy was compared, an unresolved V gene accounts for under half, and the others remain unexplained. This sample gives about 380,000 clones in total; roughly 96% of them show up just once. In total, the top ten clones hold more than 0.3% of the sample. The specimen was memory CD8+ T cells sorted from blood. Explained via the paper, the cell subset or site label denotes: CD45RO+ cells pooled with CCR7-negative TemRA cells. These receptors were obtained from a man younger than 45 in good health.

The rearrangement uses TRBV10-3 and TRBJ2-3, with a possible D match to TRBD1 (6 bases). The V end was cut by 0 bases, the J end by 4 bases, with 11 bases between. This CDR3 has 15 residues. The V gene's germline CDR1 is ENHRY and CDR2 SYGVKD. CDR3 sequence (DNA): TGTGCCATCAGTGAGTCTGGGGGCCAAGCAGATACGCAGTATTTT. It is translated as CAISESGGQADTQYF.

CDR3 DNA: TGTGCCAGCAGCGTGGCGGCCCCTTACAATGAGCAGTTCTTC. Encoded protein: CASSVAAPYNEQFF. The V call is TRBV9, the J call TRBJ2-1; D not certain. Germline V gives CDR1 SGDLS, CDR2 YYNGEE. Trimming took 2 bases from V and 4 from J, leaving 10 bases between them. The CDR3 is made up of 14 amino acids.

This chain connects TRBV5-1 to TRBJ2-5; 8 nucleotides match TRBD2. V shed 0 bases and J 4 bases; nucleotides not matched to a gene: 5. Germline V CDR1 and CDR2: SGHRS, YFSETQ. The length of the CDR3 is 15 residues. The CDR3 DNA reads as TGCGCCAGCAGCTTGGAGGGGACTAGATCAGAGACCCAGTACTTC. Its translation: CASSLEGTRSETQYF.

Comment on this clone: This same CDR3 is encoded by further DNA sequences in the sample. This rearrangement joins TRBV5-1 to TRBJ1-5, with D possibly matching TRBD1 (5 bases). The germline gives CDR1 SGHRS, CDR2 YFSETQ. The CDR3 length is 15 residues. Trimming took 0 bases from V and 0 from J, leaving 7 bases between them. CDR3 in DNA: TGCGCCAGCAGCTTGGGGGGGTATAGCAATCAGCCCCAGCATTTT. Its translation is CASSLGGYSNQPQHF. The complete variable domain, with remaining parts taken from reference TRBV5-1 and TRBJ1-5, reads KAGVTQTPRYLIKTRGQQVTLSCSPISGHRSVSWYQQTPGQGLQFLFEYFSETQRNKGNFPGRFSGRQFSNSRSEMNVSTLELGDSALYLCASSLGGYSNQPQHFGDGTRLSIL.

The chain employs TRBV29-1 and TRBJ2-4; D is uncertain. V was cut by 6 bases and J by 8 bases, with 14 bases left in between. This CDR3 has 12 amino acids. Germline CDR1 SQVTM, CDR2 ANQGSEA. The DNA for the CDR3 is TGCAGCGTGATGAAGGGCGAGGACATTCAGTACTTC. It is translated as CSVMKGEDIQYF.

J is TRBJ2-1 and V is TRBV6-1; D is perhaps TRBD1 (6 bases). Germline lookup yields CDR1 MNHNS and CDR2 SASEGT. The CDR3 consists of 12 residues. Trimming shortened V by 4 bases and J by 10 bases, and 11 bases separated the two germline ends. CDR3 nucleotides: TGTGCCAGCAGTGCACAGGGAAGCGAGCAGTTCTTC. Translating gives CASSAQGSEQFF.

In its sample, this clone was seen once. The rearrangement uses TRBV2 and TRBJ2-7, with TRBD1 as a possible D gene (5 bases). V lost 10 bases and J 10 bases, leaving 14 bases between the germline ends. Germline CDR1 reads SNHLY; CDR2 reads FYNNEI. The CDR3 extends over 10 amino acids. Here the CDR3 DNA reads TGTGCCATCCTCAGGGAAAAACAGTACTTC. Encoded protein: CAILREKQYF.

The chain recombines TRBV6-1 with TRBJ2-3, with D unclear. The germline V gene encodes CDR1 MNHNS and CDR2 SASEGT. V was shortened by 4 bases and J by 2 bases, with 4 bases between the two germline ends. The CDR3 spans 12 residues. The CDR3, as DNA: TGTGCCAGCAGTGTCGACACAGATACGCAGTATTTT. This translates into CASSVDTDTQYF.

This clone has a single count. The gene calls are TRBV29-1 and TRBJ1-2; 7 nucleotides match TRBD1. Germline lookup yields CDR1 SQVTM and CDR2 ANQGSEA. Trimming removed 6 bases from V and 4 bases from J; junction bases left unmatched: 17. The CDR3 has 16 residues. The CDR3 DNA follows: TGCAGCGTCTCTGGGGGTCCGGGACAGCTTTTCTATGGCTACACCTTC. The encoded protein is CSVSGGPGQLFYGYTF.

The chain carries TRBV27 and TRBJ2-5; D call uncertain. The germline gives CDR1 MNHEY, CDR2 SMNVEV (reference sequence). The CDR3 has 15 amino acids. Trimming removed 5 bases from V and 4 bases from J, with 17 bases in between. The CDR3 protein is CASSAALARIETQYF. The CDR3 DNA is TGTGCCAGCAGTGCTGCCCTGGCTAGGATAGAGACCCAGTACTTC.

The chain combines TRBV10-3 with TRBJ2-6; D possibly corresponds to TRBD1 (6 bases). Germline loops: CDR1 ENHRY, CDR2 SYGVKD. This CDR3 region has 16 residues. Trimming took off 5 bases at V and 0 bases at J, with 11 bases between the two ends. The CDR3 region has the DNA TGTGCCATCAGTAAGGACAGCCTCTCTGGGGCCAACGTCCTGACTTTC. This encodes CAISKDSLSGANVLTF.

This clone was seen a single time. This chain connects TRBV13 to TRBJ2-1; D is undetermined. This CDR3 region has 15 residues. The germline V gene has CDR1 PRHDT and CDR2 FYEKMQ (reference sequence). The V end lost 0 bases, the J end lost 4 bases, and 10 bases lay between the germline ends. The CDR3 DNA follows: TGTGCCAGCAGCTTAGGCGGTAGCCTTTACAATGAGCAGTTCTTC. The encoded protein is CASSLGGSLYNEQFF.

The chain links TRBV19 to TRBJ2-7; 12 positions match TRBD2. Per the germline V gene, CDR1 is LNHDA and CDR2 is SQIVND (reference sequence). With 4 bases clipped from V and 6 bases from J, the junction kept 7 bases outside the gene matches. The CDR3 length is 15 residues. Here the CDR3 reads CASSTGTSGLGEQYF. The CDR3 DNA reads as TGTGCCAGTAGTACCGGGACTAGCGGGCTCGGCGAGCAGTACTTC.

The chain has TRBV19 and TRBJ1-1, with D hard to call. Germline CDR1 LNHDA, CDR2 SQIVND (reference sequence). V lost 4 bases, J lost 3 bases, and 12 bases lay in between. The CDR3 spans 14 residues. The CDR3 DNA sequence: TGTGCCAGTAGTAGGTCAGCAGTGGACACTGAAGCTTTCTTT. Amino acid sequence: CASSRSAVDTEAFF.

With respect to this clone: At one of its ends the junction is not consistent with the germline gene, which may arise from a read error. The J gene is TRBJ2-1, the V gene TRBV9, with TRBD2 matching 10 bases. The CDR3 contains 16 residues. The germline V gene has CDR1 SGDLS and CDR2 YYNGEE. In DNA form, the CDR3 reads TGTGCCAGCAGCGTAGCTCTAGCGGGAGCGGCAATGATAATACTCTTC. Protein: CASSVALAGAAMIILF. Full variable domain (missing parts from reference TRBV9 and TRBJ2-1): DSGVTQTPKHLITATGQRVTLRCSPRSGDLSVYWYQQSLDQGLQFLIQYYNGEERAKGNILERFSAQQFPDLHSELNLSSLELGDSALYFCASSVALAGAAMIILFGPGTRLTVL.

The rearrangement links TRBV15 to TRBJ2-3, with a weak D call TRBD2 (5 bases). Between the trimmed V and J ends, which lost 1 base and 4 bases, there was a span of 15 bases. This CDR3 has 16 amino acids. Germline CDR1 LNHNV, CDR2 YYDKDF (reference sequence). CDR3 protein: CATSRVRWERPDTQYF. The CDR3, as DNA: TGTGCCACCAGCAGAGTTAGGTGGGAGAGGCCAGATACGCAGTATTTT.

The chain joins TRBV10-3 to TRBJ2-2, with D possibly matching TRBD1 (6 bases). The CDR3 spans 15 residues. Trimming stripped 7 bases from V and 4 bases from J, with 16 bases between. The germline CDR1 and CDR2 sequences are ENHRY and SYGVKD. The CDR3 coding sequence is TGTGCCATCACCTCGACAGGTCTTGGCACCGGGGAGCTGTTTTTT. It translates to CAITSTGLGTGELFF.

This clone was seen a single time. This chain links TRBV19 with TRBJ2-4; D possibly uses TRBD1 or TRBD2 (5 bases each). The V gene lost 7 bases and the J gene lost 5 bases, with 15 bases spanning the gap. The CDR3 sequence is 14 residues long. Germline V gives CDR1 LNHDA, CDR2 SQIVND (reference sequence). CDR3 amino acids: CASNSGDLQNIQYF. DNA of the CDR3: TGTGCCAGTAATAGTGGGGACCTCCAAAACATTCAGTACTTC. The entire variable domain, with the rest obtained from reference TRBV19 and TRBJ2-4, is as follows: DGGITQSPKYLFRKEGQNVTLSCEQNLNHDAMYWYRQDPGQGLRLIYYSQIVNDFQKGDIAEGYSVSREKKESFPLTVTSAQKNPTAFYLCASNSGDLQNIQYFGAGTRLSVL.

The chain uses TRBV6-1 and TRBJ1-4, with TRBD1 matching over 8 bases. With 2 bases clipped from V and 0 bases from J, the junction kept 14 bases outside the gene matches. From germline, CDR1 is MNHNS and CDR2 SASEGT. CDR3 size: 20 residues. In DNA form, the CDR3 reads TGTGCCAGCAGTGAACGAGGTCGGAAGGACAGGGTTGCAACTAATGAAAAACTGTTTTTT. It specifies CASSERGRKDRVATNEKLFF.

The chain links TRBV28 to TRBJ1-1; D is unresolved. This CDR3 comprises 16 residues. CDR1 is MDHEN, CDR2 SYDVKM, per germline. V was trimmed by 7 bases and J by 2 bases, leaving 20 bases between them. In DNA, the CDR3 is TGTGCCAGCATCGGGTTCTGGCAAAGGCTAAACACTGAAGCTTTCTTT. It codes for CASIGFWQRLNTEAFF.

The chain has TRBV30 and TRBJ1-3; D is uncertain. V gave up 7 bases and J gave up 0 bases, with 16 bases separating them. The CDR3 runs 15 residues. Germline V lookup: CDR1 GTSNPN, CDR2 SVGIG (reference sequence). The CDR3 sequence is CAYRPPGSSGNTIYF. CDR3 nucleotide sequence: TGTGCCTACCGACCCCCGGGTTCCTCTGGAAACACCATATATTTT. The variable domain in full, completed from reference TRBV30 and TRBJ1-3, reads SQTIHQWPATLVQPVGSPLSLECTVEGTSNPNLYWYRQAAGRGLQLLFYSVGIGQISSEVPQNLSASRPQDRQFILSSKKLLLSDSGFYLCAYRPPGSSGNTIYFGEGSWLTVV.